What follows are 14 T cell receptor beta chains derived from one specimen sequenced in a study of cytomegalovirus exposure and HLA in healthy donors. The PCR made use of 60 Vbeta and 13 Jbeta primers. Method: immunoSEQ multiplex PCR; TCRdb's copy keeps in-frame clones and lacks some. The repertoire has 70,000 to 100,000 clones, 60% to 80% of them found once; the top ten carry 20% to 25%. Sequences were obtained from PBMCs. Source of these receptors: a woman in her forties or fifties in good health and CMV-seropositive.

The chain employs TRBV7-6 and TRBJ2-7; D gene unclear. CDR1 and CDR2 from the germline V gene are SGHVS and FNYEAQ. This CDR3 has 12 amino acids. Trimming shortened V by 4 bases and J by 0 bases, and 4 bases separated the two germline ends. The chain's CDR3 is CASSSSSYEQYF. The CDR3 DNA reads TGTGCCAGCAGCTCCAGCTCCTACGAGCAGTACTTC.

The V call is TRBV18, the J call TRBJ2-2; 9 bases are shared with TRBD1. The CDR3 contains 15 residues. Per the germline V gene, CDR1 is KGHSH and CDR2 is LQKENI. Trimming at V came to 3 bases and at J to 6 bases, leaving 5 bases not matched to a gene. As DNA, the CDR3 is TGTGCCAGCTCACCGTGGACAGGGGCCGCCGGGGAGCTGTTTTTT. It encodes CASSPWTGAAGELFF. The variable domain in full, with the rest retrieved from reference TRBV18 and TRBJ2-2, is NAGVMQNPRHLVRRRGQEARLRCSPMKGHSHVYWYRQLPEEGLKFMVYLQKENIIDESGMPKERFSAEFPKEGPSILRIQQVVRGDSAAYFCASSPWTGAAGELFFGEGSRLTVL.

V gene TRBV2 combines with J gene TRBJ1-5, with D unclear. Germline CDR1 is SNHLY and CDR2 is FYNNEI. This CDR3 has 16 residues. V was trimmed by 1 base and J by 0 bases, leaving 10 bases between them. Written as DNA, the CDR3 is TGTGCCAGCAGTGAAGGGAGGTCAATTAGCAATCAGCCCCAGCATTTT. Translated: CASSEGRSISNQPQHF.

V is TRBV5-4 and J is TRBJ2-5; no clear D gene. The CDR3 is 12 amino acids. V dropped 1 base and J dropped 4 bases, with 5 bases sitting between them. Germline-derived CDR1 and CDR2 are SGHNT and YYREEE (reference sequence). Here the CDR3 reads CASSLTRETQYF. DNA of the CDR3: TGTGCCAGCAGCTTGACGCGAGAGACCCAGTACTTC. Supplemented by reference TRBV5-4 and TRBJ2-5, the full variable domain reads ETGVTQSPTHLIKTRGQQVTLRCSSQSGHNTVSWYQQALGQGPQFIFQYYREEENGRGNFPPRFSGLQFPNYSSELNVNALELDDSALYLCASSLTRETQYFGPGTRLLVL.

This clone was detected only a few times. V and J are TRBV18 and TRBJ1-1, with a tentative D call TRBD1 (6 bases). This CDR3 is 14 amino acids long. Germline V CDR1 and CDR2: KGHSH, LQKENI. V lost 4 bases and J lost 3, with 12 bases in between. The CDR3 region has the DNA TGTGCCAGCTCACGAAGGGGGTTGGACACTGAAGCTTTCTTT. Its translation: CASSRRGLDTEAFF.

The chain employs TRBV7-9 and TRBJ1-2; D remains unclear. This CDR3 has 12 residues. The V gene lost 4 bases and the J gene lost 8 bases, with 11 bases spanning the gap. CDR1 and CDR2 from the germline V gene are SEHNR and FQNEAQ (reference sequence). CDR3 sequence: CASSSGVKGYTF. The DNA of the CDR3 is TGTGCCAGCAGCTCGGGAGTTAAGGGCTACACCTTC.

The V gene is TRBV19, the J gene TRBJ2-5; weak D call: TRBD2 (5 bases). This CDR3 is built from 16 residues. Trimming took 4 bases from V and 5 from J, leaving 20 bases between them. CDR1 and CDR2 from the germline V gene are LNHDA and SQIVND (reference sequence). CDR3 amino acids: CASSRDSGYGVETQYF. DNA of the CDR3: TGTGCCAGTAGTAGAGATTCGGGGTACGGGGTTGAGACCCAGTACTTC.

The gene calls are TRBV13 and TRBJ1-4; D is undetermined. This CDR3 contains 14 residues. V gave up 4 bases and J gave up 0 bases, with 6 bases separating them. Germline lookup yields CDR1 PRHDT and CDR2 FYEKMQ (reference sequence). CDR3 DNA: TGTGCCAGCAGCTGGACTGCAACTAATGAAAAACTGTTTTTT. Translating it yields CASSWTATNEKLFF.

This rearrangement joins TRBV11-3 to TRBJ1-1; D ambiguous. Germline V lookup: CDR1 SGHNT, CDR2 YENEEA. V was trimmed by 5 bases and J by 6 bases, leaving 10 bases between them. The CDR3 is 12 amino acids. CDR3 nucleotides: TGTGCCAGCAGCAGCGTCACCCCTGAAGCTTTCTTT. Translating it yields CASSSVTPEAFF.

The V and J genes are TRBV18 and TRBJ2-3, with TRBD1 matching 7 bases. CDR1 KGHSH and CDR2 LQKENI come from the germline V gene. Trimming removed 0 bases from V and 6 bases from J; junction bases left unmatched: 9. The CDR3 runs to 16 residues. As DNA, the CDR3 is TGTGCCAGCTCACCACCGGGCCGACAGGGTAGGGATACGCAGTATTTT. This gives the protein CASSPPGRQGRDTQYF. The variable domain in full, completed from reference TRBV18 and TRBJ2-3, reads NAGVMQNPRHLVRRRGQEARLRCSPMKGHSHVYWYRQLPEEGLKFMVYLQKENIIDESGMPKERFSAEFPKEGPSILRIQQVVRGDSAAYFCASSPPGRQGRDTQYFGPGTRLTVL.

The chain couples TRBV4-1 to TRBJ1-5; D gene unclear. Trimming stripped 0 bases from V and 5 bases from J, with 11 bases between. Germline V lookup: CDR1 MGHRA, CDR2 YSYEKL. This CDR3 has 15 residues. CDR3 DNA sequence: TGCGCCAGCAGCCAAGAGCGGGGAGTTTATCAGCCCCAGCATTTT. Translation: CASSQERGVYQPQHF.

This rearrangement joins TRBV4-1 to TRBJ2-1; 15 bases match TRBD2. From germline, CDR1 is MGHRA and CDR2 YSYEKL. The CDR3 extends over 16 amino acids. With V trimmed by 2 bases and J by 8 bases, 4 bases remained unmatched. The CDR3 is CASSQTGTSGRYEQFF. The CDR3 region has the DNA TGCGCCAGCAGCCAAACTGGGACTAGCGGGAGGTATGAGCAGTTCTTC.

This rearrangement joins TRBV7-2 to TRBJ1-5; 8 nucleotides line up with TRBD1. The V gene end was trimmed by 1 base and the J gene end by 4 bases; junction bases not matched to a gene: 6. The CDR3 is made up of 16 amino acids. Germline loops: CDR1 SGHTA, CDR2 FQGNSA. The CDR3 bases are TGTGCCAGCAGCTTAGGTGGGGACAGGCGAAATCAGCCCCAGCATTTT. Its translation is CASSLGGDRRNQPQHF.

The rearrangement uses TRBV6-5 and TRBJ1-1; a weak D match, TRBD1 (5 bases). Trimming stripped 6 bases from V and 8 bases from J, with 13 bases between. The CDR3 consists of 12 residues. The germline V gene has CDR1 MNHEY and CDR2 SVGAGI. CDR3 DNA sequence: TGTGCCAGCAGCCTCGACAGAGAAGAAGCTTTCTTT. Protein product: CASSLDREEAFF.